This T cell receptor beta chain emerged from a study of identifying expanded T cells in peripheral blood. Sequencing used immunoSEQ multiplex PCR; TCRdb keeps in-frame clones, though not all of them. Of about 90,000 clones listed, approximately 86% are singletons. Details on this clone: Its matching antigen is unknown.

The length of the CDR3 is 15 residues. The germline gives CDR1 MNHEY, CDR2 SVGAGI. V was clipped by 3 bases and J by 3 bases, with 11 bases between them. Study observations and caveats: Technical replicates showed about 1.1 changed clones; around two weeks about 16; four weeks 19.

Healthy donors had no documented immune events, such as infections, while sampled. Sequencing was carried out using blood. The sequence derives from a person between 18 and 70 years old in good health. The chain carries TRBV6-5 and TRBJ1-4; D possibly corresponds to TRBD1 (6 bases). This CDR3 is CASSYSNRANEKLFF. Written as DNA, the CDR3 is TGTGCCAGCAGTTATTCTAACAGGGCTAATGAAAAACTGTTTTTT.